This T cell receptor (beta chain) was recovered during a study of Ad26.COV2.S vaccination and SARS-CoV-2 variants. As for the study in general: The study gave Ad26.COV2.S intramuscularly, once or twice 56 days apart.

Treatment noted: 15 to 20 received Ad26.COV2.S at low or high dose, single or two shots; five or six received placebo; per-sample allocation not given. Samples were taken on day 63 after the first vaccine or placebo injection. An Ad26 vector expressing Wuhan-strain SARS-CoV-2 spike constituted the vaccine. Germline V gene data show CDR1 as SEHNR and CDR2 as FQNEAQ (reference sequence). The CDR3 extends over 13 amino acids. V shed 4 bases and J shed 1 base, with 7 bases lying between them. Study-wide results and caveats: Substantial post-vaccination breadth of spike-specific CD8+ and CD4+ T cell responses was reported. Vaccine recipients posted higher spike-specific TCR breadth than their placebo counterparts.

On this clone itself: Antigen: not known.

Clones were sequenced by immunoSEQ multiplex PCR, and TCRdb holds only the in-frame ones, with some missing. The sample includes a few hundred thousand clones, more than 75% of them seen just once. This chain joins TRBV7-9 and TRBJ1-1, with no clear D. This clonotype was sampled from a person between 18 and 65 years old who received the Ad26.COV2.S COVID-19 vaccine or a placebo. The sequenced sample was peripheral blood, obtained in a trial of Ad26.COV2.S vaccine versus placebo. CDR3 DNA sequence: TGTGCCAGCAGCTCGGACTGGAACACTGAAGCTTTCTTT. This sequence encodes CASSSDWNTEAFF.